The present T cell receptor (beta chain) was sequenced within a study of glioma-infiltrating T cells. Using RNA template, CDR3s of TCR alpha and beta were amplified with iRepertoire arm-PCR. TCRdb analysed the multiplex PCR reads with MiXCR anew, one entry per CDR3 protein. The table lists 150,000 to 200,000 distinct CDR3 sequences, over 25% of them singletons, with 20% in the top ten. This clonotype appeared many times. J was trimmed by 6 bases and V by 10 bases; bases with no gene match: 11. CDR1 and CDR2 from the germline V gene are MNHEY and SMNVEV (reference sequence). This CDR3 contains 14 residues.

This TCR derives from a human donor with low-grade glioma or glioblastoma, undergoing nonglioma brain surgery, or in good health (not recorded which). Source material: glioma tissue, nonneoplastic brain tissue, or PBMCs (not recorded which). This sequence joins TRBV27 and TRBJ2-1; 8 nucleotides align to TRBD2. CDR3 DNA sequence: TGTGCCACCGGGAGGGCCAAGAAGGCCAATGAGCAGTTCTTC. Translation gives CATGRAKKANEQFF.